This TCR beta chain came from a study of shared clonotypes between healthy human individuals. Only CD45RO-negative cells positively selected for CCR7 counted as naive CD8 cells, so terminally differentiated effector memory CD45RA+ cells were excluded. Trimming cost V 4 bases and J 1 base; bases outside gene matches: 6. Germline lookup yields CDR1 SGHVS and CDR2 FNYEAQ. This CDR3 contains 15 residues. Clones were read by immunoSEQ multiplex PCR, and TCRdb kept only the in-frame ones, dropping some. The table has 1.5 million to 2.5 million clones, just under 95% seen once. Notes on this clone: Other DNA sequences in the same sample also yield this CDR3.

The chain employs TRBV7-6 and TRBJ2-7; 8 bases are shared with TRBD1. This clonotype originated in a young man in good health. Material: naive CD8+ T cells sorted from blood. Written as DNA, the CDR3 is TGTGCCAGCAGCTCCGGACAGGGACTTTCCTACGAGCAGTACTTC. It codes for CASSSGQGLSYEQYF.